The rows below give T cell receptor beta chains drawn from one sample of a study of blood T cell repertoires in COVID-19. Method: immunoSEQ multiplex PCR; TCRdb's copy keeps in-frame clones and lacks some. The table shows 150,000 to 200,000 clones, with roughly nine tenths occurring only once. Sequenced material: peripheral blood. These receptors were collected from a man between 60 and 75 years old with active or convalescent COVID-19. Both conserved end residues are part of each CDR3. D genes are given only for firm matches. Size values are once, few and many counts, or a class for expanded clones, and some rows have none.

abundance | d_gene | j_gene | v_gene | CDR3nt | CDR3aa
many | TRBD1 | TRBJ2-7 | TRBV5-1 | TGCGCCAGCAGCTTGGACAGGGGGCTCGACGAGCAGTACTTC | CASSLDRGLDEQYF
- | - | TRBJ1-1 | TRBV14 | TGTGCCAGCAGCCCTCTTGCAGGAAGCACTGAAGCTTTCTTT | CASSPLAGSTEAFF
- | TRBD2 | TRBJ2-5 | TRBV5-4 | TGTGCCAGCAGCTTGGAACTAGCGGACCAAGAGACCCAGTACTTC | CASSLELADQETQYF
- | TRBD1 | TRBJ2-7 | TRBV19 | TGTGCCAAACTCCGGGACAGGGGCCGGAGCTCCTACGAGCAGTACTTC | CAKLRDRGRSSYEQYF
- | - | TRBJ1-6 | TRBV2 | TGTGCCAGCGGAGTTCGCGGGACTCTAGGATGGCCCCTCCACTTT | CASGVRGTLGWPLHF
- | - | TRBJ2-7 | TRBV19 | TGTGCCAGTAGTATAGCACGAGGGAGCCACGAGCAGTACTTC | CASSIARGSHEQYF
once | - | TRBJ2-2 | TRBV7-6 | TGTGCCAGCAGCTTAGTCCCCGGGATGAACACCGGGGAGCTGTTTTTT | CASSLVPGMNTGELFF
once | TRBD2 | TRBJ2-2 | TRBV2 | TGTGCCAGCAGCGGGACTAGCGGAAACACCGGGGAGCTGTTTTTT | CASSGTSGNTGELFF
- | TRBD2 | TRBJ2-5 | TRBV28 | TGTGCCAGCAGTTCTATGGGACTAGCAAAAGAGACCCAGTACTTC | CASSSMGLAKETQYF
once | - | TRBJ2-3 | TRBV6-4 | TGTGCCAGCAGTGAAACCGGGACTCCCACAGATACGCAGTATTTT | CASSETGTPTDTQYF
- | - | TRBJ1-5 | TRBV10-1 | TGCGCCAGCAGTGAGGGGGCTAACAATCAGCCCCAGCATTTT | CASSEGANNQPQHF
- | - | TRBJ1-6 | TRBV10-3 | TGTGCCATCAGTGAGTCGGCGGGAAGCTCCTATAATTCACCCCTCCACTTT | CAISESAGSSYNSPLHF
- | - | TRBJ1-2 | TRBV19 | TGTGCCAGTAATCCCACCTGGGGGGTTACTCTAGATGGCTACACCTTC | CASNPTWGVTLDGYTF
- | - | TRBJ2-7 | TRBV19 | TGTGCCAGTAGTATAGAGGACAGAAGCTCCTACGAGCAGTACTTC | CASSIEDRSSYEQYF
once | - | TRBJ2-3 | TRBV5-4 | TGTGCCAGCAGCTTCGGGAGCACAGATACGCAGTATTTT | CASSFGSTDTQYF
- | TRBD1 | TRBJ1-2 | TRBV30 | TGTGCCTGGGGAAGACAGGGGGCAGTTGTCACTAACTATGGCTACACCTTC | CAWGRQGAVVTNYGYTF
- | - | TRBJ2-7 | TRBV2 | TGTGCCAGCAGTGCCAGGGACGAGCAGTACTTC | CASSARDEQYF
- | TRBD1 | TRBJ2-5 | TRBV7-9 | TGTGCCAGCAGCTTAGGGGACAGGTGGGAGACCCAGTACTTC | CASSLGDRWETQYF
- | - | TRBJ1-2 | TRBV5-6 | TGTGCCAGCAGACCACAGGGTTCCGAGTATGGCTACACCTTC | CASRPQGSEYGYTF
once | TRBD2 | TRBJ2-3 | TRBV27 | TGTGCCAGCAGTTTATCTGTGCGGGGGGGCAGAGATACGCAGTATTTT | CASSLSVRGGRDTQYF
- | - | TRBJ2-3 | TRBV16 | TGTGCCAGCAGCGGGACAAGCACAGATACGCAGTATTTT | CASSGTSTDTQYF
- | TRBD2 | TRBJ2-2 | TRBV7-9 | TGTGCCAGCAGCCCGGGACTAGCGGACACCGGGGAGCTGTTTTTT | CASSPGLADTGELFF
- | TRBD1 | TRBJ1-2 | TRBV12-5 | TGTGCTAGTGGTTTGTTTCATGGGGGGACAGGAGCTTATGGCTACACCTTC | CASGLFHGGTGAYGYTF
- | - | TRBJ2-7 | TRBV29-1 | TGCAGCGTTGGCGGACAGTCCTACGAGCAGTACTTC | CSVGGQSYEQYF
- | TRBD2 | TRBJ2-5 | TRBV29-1 | TGCAGCGTCTTACGACTAGCGGGAGAGACCCAGTACTTC | CSVLRLAGETQYF
- | TRBD1 | TRBJ1-3 | TRBV6-4 | TGTGCCAGCAGTGACTCACCGGGACAGGGAAGATTAAACTCTGGAAACACCATATATTTT | CASSDSPGQGRLNSGNTIYF
- | - | TRBJ1-1 | TRBV12-3/TRBV12-4 | TGTGCCAGCAGTTCGACAGGTTCGATGAAGGCTTTCTTT | CASSSTGSMKAFF
- | - | TRBJ1-6 | TRBV19 | TGTGCCAGTAGTCCGCACAGGGACTATAATTCACCCCTCCACTTT | CASSPHRDYNSPLHF
- | - | TRBJ1-1 | TRBV30 | TGTGCCTGGAGTCGGGTTGGGACTGAAGCTTTCTTT | CAWSRVGTEAFF
- | - | TRBJ1-1 | TRBV5-4 | TGTGCCAGCAGCACAAGGAGGGGAAGGGGCACTGAAGCTTTCTTT | CASSTRRGRGTEAFF
- | - | TRBJ2-4 | TRBV3-1/TRBV3-2 | TGTGCCAGCAGTCACAGAACGGTAGACAGAGCCAAAAACATTCAGTACTTC | CASSHRTVDRAKNIQYF
- | TRBD2 | TRBJ2-7 | TRBV4-1 | TGCGCCAGCAGCCAAGATCAGACTAGCGGGAGGACCCACGAGCAGTACTTC | CASSQDQTSGRTHEQYF
- | TRBD1 | TRBJ1-5 | TRBV7-8 | TGTGCCAGCAGCTATACAGGGGGCAATCAGCCCCAGCATTTT | CASSYTGGNQPQHF
- | - | TRBJ1-5 | TRBV5-6 | TGTGCCAGCAGCTTAGGTCAGGGTGGCAATCAGCCCCAGCATTTT | CASSLGQGGNQPQHF
- | TRBD1 | TRBJ2-3 | TRBV25-1 | TGTGCCAGCAGTGAATTTCGGACAGGGTCAGATACGCAGTATTTT | CASSEFRTGSDTQYF
- | TRBD2 | TRBJ2-1 | TRBV15 | TGTGCCACCAGCAGAGATCTACCTAGCGGGAACAATGAGCAGTTCTTC | CATSRDLPSGNNEQFF
- | - | TRBJ1-1 | TRBV5-4 | TGTGCCAGCAGCTTTGGGGCAGGGCCCTCTGAAGCTTTCTTT | CASSFGAGPSEAFF
- | - | TRBJ2-6 | TRBV18 | TGTGCCAGCTCACCAGACATCTCTGGGGCCAACGTCCTGACTTTC | CASSPDISGANVLTF
- | TRBD1 | TRBJ1-3 | TRBV2 | TGTGCCAGCAGGCCCGGACAGGATGGAAACACCATATATTTT | CASRPGQDGNTIYF
- | TRBD1 | TRBJ1-2 | TRBV11-3 | TGTGCCAGCAGCATAACGGGACAGGGGACGACCTTC | CASSITGQGTTF
- | - | TRBJ2-5 | TRBV7-2 | TGTGCCAGCAGCCCCACGGGGGGCTGGGGAGAGACCCAGTACTTC | CASSPTGGWGETQYF
- | TRBD1 | TRBJ1-6 | TRBV28 | TGTGCCAGCAGTTTCGGACAGGGGACTTCACCCCTCCACTTT | CASSFGQGTSPLHF
- | TRBD2 | TRBJ2-7 | TRBV19 | TGTGCCAGCGGACTAGCGGGAGAGCAGTACTTC | CASGLAGEQYF
- | TRBD1 | TRBJ1-1 | TRBV7-9 | TGTGCCAGCAGCTTAGTGAGACAGGGGGGGACTGAAGCTTTCTTT | CASSLVRQGGTEAFF
once | - | TRBJ2-3 | TRBV7-2 | TGTGCCAGCAGCTTTAGGCTAGTCCCAGATACGCAGTATTTT | CASSFRLVPDTQYF
- | - | TRBJ2-1 | TRBV19 | TGTGCCAGTAGTATCTGGTCCCGGTCCCGTTCGAGGGAGCAGTTCTTC | CASSIWSRSRSREQFF
- | - | TRBJ1-1 | TRBV4-2 | TGTGCCAGCAGCCAGGAGGGGTTGGGGACTACTTTCTTT | CASSQEGLGTTFF
- | - | TRBJ1-5 | TRBV10-3 | TGTGCCATCAGTGAGTCGGGTGGGACATTCAATCAGCCCCAGCATTTT | CAISESGGTFNQPQHF
- | - | TRBJ2-1 | TRBV10-1 | TGCGCCAGCAGTGAGTCGGGGCGGGACAGCTACAATGAGCAGTTCTTC | CASSESGRDSYNEQFF
- | - | TRBJ2-1 | TRBV7-9 | TGTGCCAGCAGCTTATGGGCAACTAGCAACAATGAGCAGTTCTTC | CASSLWATSNNEQFF
- | TRBD2 | TRBJ2-3 | TRBV30 | TGTGCCTGGAGTCGAGCCGCGGGAGTAGCAGATACGCAGTATTTT | CAWSRAAGVADTQYF
- | TRBD1 | TRBJ1-2 | TRBV19 | TGTGCCAGTAGTACAGGGGGCAGCTATGGCTACACCTTC | CASSTGGSYGYTF
- | - | TRBJ2-6 | TRBV5-1 | TGCGCCAGCAGCTTGGCCTTGCAGGCTGGGTTCTCTGGGGCCAACGTCCTGACTTTC | CASSLALQAGFSGANVLTF
- | - | TRBJ1-4 | TRBV3-1/TRBV3-2 | TGTGCCAGCAGCCAACGGGGGGCTAATGAAAAACTGTTTTTT | CASSQRGANEKLFF
once | - | TRBJ1-1 | TRBV5-1 | TGCGCCAGCAGCTCCTATCTGGGCGCTGAAGCTTTCTTT | CASSSYLGAEAFF